These 10 T cell receptor beta chains came from one sample sequenced in a study of blood T cell repertoires in COVID-19. Profiling relied on immunoSEQ multiplex PCR, and the TCRdb table lists in-frame clones only, not all of them. Among 70,000 or so clones, roughly 80% were seen once, and the ten largest hold about 9.8%. Sequenced input: peripheral blood. These receptors came from an elderly woman with acute or convalescent COVID-19.

The J gene is TRBJ2-1, the V gene TRBV2; 11 nucleotides agree with TRBD2. The germline gives CDR1 SNHLY, CDR2 FYNNEI. The V gene end was trimmed by 7 bases and the J gene end by 12 bases; junction bases not matched to a gene: 20. The CDR3 consists of 17 residues. The CDR3 DNA reads TGTGCCAGCACACGACTTCCATCTAGCGGGGGGAGGAGGTGGCAGTTCTTC. It yields the protein CASTRLPSSGGRRWQFF.

This clone showed up just once. This chain uses TRBV6-5 with TRBJ2-6, with no clear D. CDR1 is MNHEY, CDR2 SVGAGI, per germline. The V end was cut by 8 bases, the J end by 1 base, with 6 bases between. The CDR3 is 13 amino acids. Here the CDR3 reads CASELSGANVLTF. Written as DNA, the CDR3 is TGTGCCAGCGAACTTTCTGGGGCCAACGTCCTGACTTTC.

This clone was seen repeatedly, ten times or more. This chain joins TRBV4-2 and TRBJ1-6; 7 bases agree with TRBD1. The CDR3 sequence is 14 residues long. Germline V gene sequence: CDR1 LGHNA, CDR2 YNFKEQ. V gave up 4 bases and J gave up 5 bases; unmatched junction bases: 2. The CDR3 loop reads CASSRGQNNSPLHF. CDR3 sequence (DNA): TGTGCCAGCAGCCGGGGACAGAATAATTCACCCCTCCACTTT.

The rearrangement uses TRBV6-4 and TRBJ2-1, with 10 nucleotides matching TRBD2. CDR1 MRHNA and CDR2 SNTAGT come from the germline V gene. The J segment lost 6 bases and the V segment lost 1 base, leaving 3 bases of the junction unmatched. This CDR3 is 15 amino acids long. CDR3 nucleotide sequence: TGTGCCAGCAGTGACTTGGCTAGCGGGGGCAATGAGCAGTTCTTC. Protein sequence: CASSDLASGGNEQFF.

Remarks on this clone: Other DNA sequences in this sample translate to the same CDR3. V is TRBV6-6 and J is TRBJ1-1, with D tentatively TRBD1 (5 bases). Germline V gives CDR1 MNHNY, CDR2 SVGAGI (reference sequence). The V gene lost 5 bases and the J gene lost 1 base, with 8 bases spanning the gap. The CDR3 runs 13 residues. The DNA of the CDR3 is TGTGCCAGCAGTGACGGACAGAACACTGAAGCTTTCTTT. As protein: CASSDGQNTEAFF.

This clone was detected only once. One end of the junction is discordant with germline, which a read error may explain. V and J are TRBV5-1 and TRBJ2-5, with 9 bases matching TRBD2. Germline CDR1 SGHRS, CDR2 YFSETQ. The CDR3 loop spans 15 amino acids. For the CDR3, the DNA is TGCGCCAGCAACTTGAAAAGCGGGGGGCAAGAGACCCAGTACTTC. Protein product: CASNLKSGGQETQYF.

This sequence joins TRBV11-2 and TRBJ2-2, with 7 bases that match TRBD1. The junction had 4 bases not matched to a gene; V was cut back by 6 bases and J by 0 bases. Germline V gene lookup returns CDR1 SGHAT and CDR2 FQNNGV. This CDR3 region has 15 residues. CDR3 protein: CASRLTGANTGELFF. For the CDR3, the DNA is TGTGCCAGCAGGCTCACAGGGGCGAACACCGGGGAGCTGTTTTTT.

The chain has TRBV18 and TRBJ1-1, with TRBD1 identical over 7 bases. The V and J ends lost 3 bases and 8 bases, in that order; junction bases with no gene match: 6. This CDR3 is built from 13 residues. Germline loops: CDR1 KGHSH, CDR2 LQKENI. CDR3 sequence (DNA): TGTGCCAGCTCACCGATTAAACAGGGGGAAGCTTTCTTT. Translating gives CASSPIKQGEAFF. The whole variable domain, filled in from reference TRBV18 and TRBJ1-1, reads NAGVMQNPRHLVRRRGQEARLRCSPMKGHSHVYWYRQLPEEGLKFMVYLQKENIIDESGMPKERFSAEFPKEGPSILRIQQVVRGDSAAYFCASSPIKQGEAFFGQGTRLTVV.

This clone showed up just a few times. V is TRBV5-5 and J is TRBJ1-2; weak D call: TRBD1 (6 bases). V dropped 0 bases and J dropped 4 bases, with 13 bases sitting between them. This CDR3 contains 15 residues. CDR1 and CDR2 from the germline V gene are SGHKS and YYEKEE (reference sequence). The CDR3: CASSLGAGTSYGYTF. The CDR3 DNA follows: TGTGCCAGCAGCTTGGGAGCTGGGACAAGCTATGGCTACACCTTC.

The chain links TRBV3-1 (or the pseudogene TRBV3-2) to TRBJ2-7, with TRBD1 matching over 11 bases. Germline V gene data show CDR1 as LGHDT and CDR2 as YNNKEL (reference sequence). V trimming: 4 bases; J trimming: 7 bases; junction bases outside the gene matches: 9. The CDR3 is made up of 15 amino acids. This CDR3 reads CASSLRGQGAEEQYF. The CDR3 DNA sequence: TGTGCCAGCAGCCTCCGAGGACAGGGGGCTGAAGAGCAGTACTTC.